This TCR beta chain was documented in a study of blood T cell repertoires in COVID-19. Per germline, CDR1 MGHRA and CDR2 YSYEKL. This CDR3 spans 16 amino acids. The junction had 6 bases not matched to a gene; V was cut back by 1 base and J by 3 bases. Measured with immunoSEQ multiplex PCR; TCRdb has only the in-frame clones, and not every one. Of some 120,000 clones listed, 84% are singletons. The rearrangement uses TRBV4-1 and TRBJ2-7, with 10 bases that match TRBD2. The sample consisted of peripheral blood. This receptor was taken from a woman in her 30s who had recovered from COVID-19. The CDR3 DNA reads as TGCGCCAGCAGCCAAGCCACTAGCGGGGCGGTCTACGAGCAGTACTTC. Protein sequence: CASSQATSGAVYEQYF.